Detailed here is one TCR beta chain. The CDR3 totals 15 residues. Trimming took off 0 bases at V and 4 bases at J, with 12 bases between the two ends. Looked up from germline, CDR1 is MNHEY and CDR2 is SVGAGI. This record belongs to a study of cytomegalovirus exposure and HLA in healthy donors. The repertoire was sequenced with immunoSEQ multiplex PCR; TCRdb's copy has only in-frame clones and lacks some. Altogether 70,000 or so clones are present, around 94% being singletons, with the ten largest covering roughly 1.5%. This TCR came from a man between 18 and 35 years old in good health and CMV-seropositive. The sample consisted of PBMCs. V and J are TRBV6-5 and TRBJ1-2; D may be TRBD1 (5 bases). The CDR3 coding sequence is TGTGCCAGCAGTTACTCGGGCCAGGGATTCTATGGCTACACCTTC. It translates to CASSYSGQGFYGYTF.